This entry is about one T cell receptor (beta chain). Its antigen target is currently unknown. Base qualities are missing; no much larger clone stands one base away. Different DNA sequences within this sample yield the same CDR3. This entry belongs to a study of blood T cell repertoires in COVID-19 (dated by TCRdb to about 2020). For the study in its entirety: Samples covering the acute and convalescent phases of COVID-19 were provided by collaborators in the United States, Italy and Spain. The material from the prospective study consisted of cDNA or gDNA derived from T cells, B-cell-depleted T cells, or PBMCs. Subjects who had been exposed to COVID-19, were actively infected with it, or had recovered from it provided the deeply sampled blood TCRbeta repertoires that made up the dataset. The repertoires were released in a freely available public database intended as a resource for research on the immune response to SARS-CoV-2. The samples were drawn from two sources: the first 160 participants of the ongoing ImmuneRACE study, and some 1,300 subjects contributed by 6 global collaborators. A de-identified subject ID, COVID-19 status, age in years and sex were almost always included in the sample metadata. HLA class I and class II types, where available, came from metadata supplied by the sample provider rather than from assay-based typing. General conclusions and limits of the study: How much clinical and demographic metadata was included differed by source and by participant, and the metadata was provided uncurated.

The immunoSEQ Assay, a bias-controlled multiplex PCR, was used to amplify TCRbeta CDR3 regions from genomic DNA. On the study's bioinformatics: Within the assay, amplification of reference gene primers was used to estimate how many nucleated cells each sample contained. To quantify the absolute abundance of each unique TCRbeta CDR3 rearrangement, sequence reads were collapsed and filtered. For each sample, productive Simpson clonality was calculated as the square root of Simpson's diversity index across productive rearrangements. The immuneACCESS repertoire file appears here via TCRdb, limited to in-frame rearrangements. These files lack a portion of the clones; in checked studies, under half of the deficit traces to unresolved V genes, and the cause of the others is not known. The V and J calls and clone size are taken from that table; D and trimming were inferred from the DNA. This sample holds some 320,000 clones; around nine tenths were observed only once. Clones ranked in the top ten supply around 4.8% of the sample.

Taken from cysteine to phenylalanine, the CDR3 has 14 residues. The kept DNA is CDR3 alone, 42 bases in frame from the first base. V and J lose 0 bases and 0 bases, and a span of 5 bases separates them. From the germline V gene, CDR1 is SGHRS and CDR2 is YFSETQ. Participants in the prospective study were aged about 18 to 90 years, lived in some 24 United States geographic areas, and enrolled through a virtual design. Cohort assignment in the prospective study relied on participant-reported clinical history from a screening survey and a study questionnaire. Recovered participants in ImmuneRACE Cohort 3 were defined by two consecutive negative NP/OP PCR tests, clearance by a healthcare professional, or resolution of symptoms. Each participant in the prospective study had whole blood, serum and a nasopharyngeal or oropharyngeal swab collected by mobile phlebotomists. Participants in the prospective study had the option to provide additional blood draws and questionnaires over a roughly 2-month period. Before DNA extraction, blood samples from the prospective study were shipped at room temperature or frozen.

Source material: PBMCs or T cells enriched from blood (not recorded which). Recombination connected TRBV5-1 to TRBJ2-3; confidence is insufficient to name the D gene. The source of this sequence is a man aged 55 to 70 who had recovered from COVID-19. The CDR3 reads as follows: CASSLELSTDTQYF. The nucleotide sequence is TGCGCCAGCAGCTTGGAACTAAGCACAGATACGCAGTATTTT.